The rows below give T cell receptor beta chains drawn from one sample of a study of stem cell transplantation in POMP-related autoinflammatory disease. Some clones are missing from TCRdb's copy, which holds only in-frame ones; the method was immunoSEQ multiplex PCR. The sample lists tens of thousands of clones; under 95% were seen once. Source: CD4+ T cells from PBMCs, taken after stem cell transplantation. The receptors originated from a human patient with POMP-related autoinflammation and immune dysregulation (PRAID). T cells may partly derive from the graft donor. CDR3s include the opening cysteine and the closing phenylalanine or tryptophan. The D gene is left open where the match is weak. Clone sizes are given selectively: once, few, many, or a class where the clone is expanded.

cdr3_aa: CASENSGGRTDTQYF
cdr3_nt: TGTGCCAGCGAAAATAGCGGGGGTCGCACAGATACGCAGTATTTT
clone_size: .
d_call: TRBD2
j_call: TRBJ2-3
v_call: TRBV2

cdr3_aa: CASSLRGATEKLFF
cdr3_nt: TGTGCCAGCAGCTTACGGGGGGCAACTGAAAAACTGTTTTTT
clone_size: .
d_call: .
j_call: TRBJ1-4
v_call: TRBV7-9

cdr3_aa: CASSMHTGGPNTGELFF
cdr3_nt: TGTGCCAGTAGTATGCACACAGGGGGCCCCAACACCGGGGAGCTGTTTTTT
clone_size: .
d_call: TRBD1
j_call: TRBJ2-2
v_call: TRBV19

cdr3_aa: CASSHRTGPETQYF
cdr3_nt: TGTGCCAGCAGCCACCGGACAGGGCCGGAGACCCAGTACTTC
clone_size: few
d_call: TRBD1
j_call: TRBJ2-5
v_call: TRBV2

cdr3_aa: CASGVTGGPPGELFF
cdr3_nt: TGTGCCAGCGGCGTAACGGGAGGGCCGCCCGGGGAGCTGTTTTTT
clone_size: .
d_call: TRBD2
j_call: TRBJ2-2
v_call: TRBV2

cdr3_aa: CASTRRRQDTIYF
cdr3_nt: TGTGCCAGCACCAGGAGGAGGCAAGACACCATATATTTT
clone_size: .
d_call: .
j_call: TRBJ1-3
v_call: TRBV11-1

cdr3_aa: CASKGLAGDLPYF
cdr3_nt: TGTGCCAGCAAGGGACTAGCGGGAGATCTTCCGTACTTC
clone_size: .
d_call: TRBD2
j_call: TRBJ2-7
v_call: TRBV6-5

cdr3_aa: CASRFRGQTYEQYF
cdr3_nt: TGTGCCAGCAGGTTCCGGGGGCAGACCTACGAGCAGTACTTC
clone_size: .
d_call: .
j_call: TRBJ2-7
v_call: TRBV7-2

cdr3_aa: CASRVVGNTEAFF
cdr3_nt: TGCGCCAGCAGGGTCGTGGGTAACACTGAAGCTTTCTTT
clone_size: .
d_call: .
j_call: TRBJ1-1
v_call: TRBV4-1

cdr3_aa: CASSFGREQYF
cdr3_nt: TGTGCCAGCAGCTTTGGCAGGGAGCAGTACTTC
clone_size: once
d_call: .
j_call: TRBJ2-7
v_call: TRBV7-8

cdr3_aa: CASSLSPLSDTQYF
cdr3_nt: TGTGCCAGCAGCTTGAGCCCCCTGTCGGATACGCAGTATTTT
clone_size: .
d_call: .
j_call: TRBJ2-3
v_call: TRBV5-6

cdr3_aa: CASSPWTIDEQFF
cdr3_nt: TGTGCCAGCAGTCCTTGGACTATTGATGAGCAGTTCTTC
clone_size: .
d_call: .
j_call: TRBJ2-1
v_call: TRBV12-3/TRBV12-4

cdr3_aa: CAIRDDRDTEAFF
cdr3_nt: TGTGCCATCAGAGATGACAGGGACACTGAAGCTTTCTTT
clone_size: .
d_call: TRBD1
j_call: TRBJ1-1
v_call: TRBV10-3

cdr3_aa: CATSRDRAIDRAGQPQHF
cdr3_nt: TGTGCCACCAGCAGAGATCGAGCGATTGACAGGGCAGGCCAGCCCCAGCATTTT
clone_size: .
d_call: TRBD1
j_call: TRBJ1-5
v_call: TRBV15

cdr3_aa: CASSLGPDQPQHF
cdr3_nt: TGTGCCAGCAGCTTAGGACCTGATCAGCCCCAGCATTTT
clone_size: .
d_call: .
j_call: TRBJ1-5
v_call: TRBV7-2

cdr3_aa: CATSPGTKSTDTQYF
cdr3_nt: TGTGCCACCAGCCCCGGGACGAAGAGCACAGATACGCAGTATTTT
clone_size: .
d_call: .
j_call: TRBJ2-3
v_call: TRBV15

cdr3_aa: CASSPPGLGTWGNTEAFF
cdr3_nt: TGTGCCAGCAGCCCACCCGGTCTGGGAACGTGGGGGAACACTGAAGCTTTCTTT
clone_size: .
d_call: .
j_call: TRBJ1-1
v_call: TRBV7-9

cdr3_aa: CATSPGGVSNQPQHF
cdr3_nt: TGTGCCACCAGCCCCGGGGGGGTTAGCAATCAGCCCCAGCATTTT
clone_size: .
d_call: .
j_call: TRBJ1-5
v_call: TRBV24-1

cdr3_aa: CASSDLVGPTEAFF
cdr3_nt: TGTGCCAGCAGCGACCTCGTGGGGCCAACTGAAGCTTTCTTT
clone_size: .
d_call: .
j_call: TRBJ1-1
v_call: TRBV25-1

cdr3_aa: CASSFRQGSVDEQFF
cdr3_nt: TGCGCCAGCAGCTTCCGACAGGGTAGTGTGGATGAGCAGTTCTTC
clone_size: .
d_call: TRBD1
j_call: TRBJ2-1
v_call: TRBV5-1

cdr3_aa: CASTGRDGYTF
cdr3_nt: TGTGCCAGTACCGGACGGGATGGCTACACCTTC
clone_size: .
d_call: .
j_call: TRBJ1-2
v_call: TRBV28

cdr3_aa: CASSLRQGAGDTQYF
cdr3_nt: TGCGCCAGCAGCTTGCGACAGGGGGCCGGAGATACGCAGTATTTT
clone_size: .
d_call: TRBD1
j_call: TRBJ2-3
v_call: TRBV5-1

cdr3_aa: CATSDSGQGPGYTF
cdr3_nt: TGTGCCACCAGTGATTCAGGACAGGGCCCTGGCTACACCTTC
clone_size: .
d_call: TRBD1
j_call: TRBJ1-2
v_call: TRBV24-1

cdr3_aa: CASSSYSGSLSEGQFF
cdr3_nt: TGTGCCAGCAGCTCCTACTCGGGGTCTCTTTCTGAGGGGCAGTTCTTC
clone_size: .
d_call: .
j_call: TRBJ2-1
v_call: TRBV11-2

cdr3_aa: CASSLEGNTEAFF
cdr3_nt: TGTGCCAGCAGCTTAGAAGGGAACACTGAAGCTTTCTTT
clone_size: .
d_call: .
j_call: TRBJ1-1
v_call: TRBV7-9

cdr3_aa: CASNQLPPSRVPFTDTQYF
cdr3_nt: TGTGCCAGCAACCAACTTCCTCCTTCCAGGGTTCCTTTCACAGATACGCAGTATTTT
clone_size: .
d_call: .
j_call: TRBJ2-3
v_call: TRBV28

cdr3_aa: CASSVSPKNNEQFF
cdr3_nt: TGTGCCAGCAGCGTATCCCCCAAAAACAATGAGCAGTTCTTC
clone_size: .
d_call: .
j_call: TRBJ2-1
v_call: TRBV9

cdr3_aa: CATSTSGHEQFF
cdr3_nt: TGTGCCACCAGTACCTCAGGGCATGAGCAGTTCTTC
clone_size: .
d_call: .
j_call: TRBJ2-1
v_call: TRBV24-1

cdr3_aa: CSAVIRVNTEAFF
cdr3_nt: TGCAGCGCCGTCATCCGGGTGAACACTGAAGCTTTCTTT
clone_size: .
d_call: .
j_call: TRBJ1-1
v_call: TRBV29-1

cdr3_aa: CASSPSGQGLTDTQYF
cdr3_nt: TGTGCCAGCTCACCCAGTGGGCAGGGCCTCACAGATACGCAGTATTTT
clone_size: .
d_call: .
j_call: TRBJ2-3
v_call: TRBV18

cdr3_aa: CASSSRTSGRVDEQFF
cdr3_nt: TGTGCCAGCAGCTCGCGGACTAGCGGGAGAGTTGATGAGCAGTTCTTC
clone_size: .
d_call: TRBD2
j_call: TRBJ2-1
v_call: TRBV7-2

cdr3_aa: CASSQDSSEQYF
cdr3_nt: TGTGCCAGCAGTCAGGACAGTAGCGAGCAGTACTTC
clone_size: .
d_call: .
j_call: TRBJ2-7
v_call: TRBV2

cdr3_aa: CAWTVAGPGELFF
cdr3_nt: TGTGCCTGGACGGTAGCGGGGCCCGGGGAGCTGTTTTTT
clone_size: .
d_call: TRBD2
j_call: TRBJ2-2
v_call: TRBV30

cdr3_aa: CASSLGVPDTQYF
cdr3_nt: TGTGCCAGCAGCTTAGGGGTCCCAGATACGCAGTATTTT
clone_size: .
d_call: .
j_call: TRBJ2-3
v_call: TRBV5-6

cdr3_aa: CATSDPNSPSGSGNEQFF
cdr3_nt: TGTGCCACCAGTGACCCCAATTCCCCTAGCGGGAGCGGCAATGAGCAGTTCTTC
clone_size: .
d_call: TRBD2
j_call: TRBJ2-1
v_call: TRBV24-1

cdr3_aa: CAARQGGDNQPQHF
cdr3_nt: TGTGCCGCCAGACAGGGAGGGGACAATCAGCCCCAGCATTTT
clone_size: .
d_call: TRBD1
j_call: TRBJ1-5
v_call: TRBV10-3

cdr3_aa: CASSFRQVGRDTEAFF
cdr3_nt: TGCGCCAGCAGCTTCAGACAGGTCGGACGTGACACTGAAGCTTTCTTT
clone_size: .
d_call: .
j_call: TRBJ1-1
v_call: TRBV5-1

cdr3_aa: CASSLDPGGSQHF
cdr3_nt: TGTGCCAGCAGCTTGGACCCAGGGGGGTCCCAGCATTTT
clone_size: .
d_call: TRBD1
j_call: TRBJ1-5
v_call: TRBV5-4

cdr3_aa: CASSFAGTDPYEQYF
cdr3_nt: TGTGCCAGCAGTTTTGCCGGGACAGATCCCTACGAGCAGTACTTC
clone_size: .
d_call: TRBD1
j_call: TRBJ2-7
v_call: TRBV5-4